The 21 T cell receptor beta chains in this list originate from one sample, sequenced in a study of identical twins. TCRdb redid the calling of the 5' RACE reads with MiXCR, one entry per CDR3 protein. The sample shows about 220,000 distinct CDR3 sequences, roughly 10% of them seen only once. The sample comprised memory (CD45RO+) T cells sorted from blood. These receptors were taken from a woman aged 18 to 35 in good health.

This clonotype was detected a few times. This chain uses TRBV3-1 with TRBJ2-2; 12 nucleotides line up with TRBD2. The V segment lost 4 bases and the J segment 7 bases; nucleotides outside the gene matches: 4. The CDR3 has 15 amino acids. Germline CDR1 and CDR2: LGHDT and YNNKEL (reference sequence). The CDR3 region is CASSPSGRAGGELFF. CDR3 nucleotides: TGTGCCAGCAGCCCTAGCGGGAGGGCTGGCGGGGAGCTGTTTTTT.

This chain connects TRBV5-8 to TRBJ1-2; 10 nucleotides line up with TRBD1. This CDR3 is 11 amino acids long. Germline CDR1 and CDR2: SGHTS and YDEGEE. V was pared by 7 bases and J by 7 bases, with 1 base of the junction left unmatched. The CDR3 DNA is TGTGCCAGCCGGGACAGGGGTGGCTACACCTTC. Translating it yields CASRDRGGYTF.

This clonotype showed up many times. The J gene is TRBJ2-3, the V gene TRBV24-1; no reliable D call. Looked up from germline, CDR1 is KGHDR and CDR2 is SFDVKD. The V and J ends lost 4 bases and 6 bases respectively, with 10 bases between them. The CDR3 has 13 residues. CDR3 bases: TGTGCCACCAGTGAGGGTTCACGGGATACGCAGTATTTT. Translated, it gives CATSEGSRDTQYF.

In this sample, this clonotype turned up many times. This chain connects TRBV14 to TRBJ2-3, with a possible D match to TRBD1 (6 bases). This CDR3 is 14 amino acids long. CDR1 and CDR2 (germline): SGHDN, FVKESK. V was shortened by 4 bases and J by 3 bases, with 11 bases between the two germline ends. The CDR3 sequence: CASSRQERTDTQYF. CDR3 bases: TGTGCCAGCAGCCGACAGGAGAGGACAGATACGCAGTATTTT.

V usage is TRBV29-1 and J usage is TRBJ2-7, with TRBD1 as a possible D gene (6 bases). The V end was cut by 1 base, the J end by 2 bases, with 18 bases between. Germline CDR1 SQVTM, CDR2 ANQGSEA. This CDR3 is 16 amino acids long. CDR3 coding DNA: TGCAGCGTTGAAGGTCCGGCACAGGGATCCCCCTACGAGCAGTACTTC. It is translated as CSVEGPAQGSPYEQYF.

The chain recombines TRBV7-2 with TRBJ2-5, with a possible D match to TRBD2 (6 bases). Germline V gene lookup returns CDR1 SGHTA and CDR2 FQGNSA. CDR3 length: 14 amino acids. With 5 bases removed from V and 4 bases from J, the gap between germline ends came to 14 bases. The CDR3 reads CASSPTGARETQYF. CDR3 nucleotides: TGTGCCAGCAGCCCCACGGGAGCGCGAGAGACCCAGTACTTC.

This clonotype is categorized as medium-sized. The V and J genes are TRBV25-1 and TRBJ2-2, with D possibly being TRBD1 or TRBD2 (5 bases each). CDR3 size: 15 residues. V was pared by 5 bases and J by 5 bases, with 15 bases between. CDR1 is MGHDK and CDR2 is SYGVNS in the germline V gene. The chain's CDR3 is CASSLPGGITGELFF. The CDR3 nucleotides read TGTGCCAGCAGTTTACCTGGGGGTATAACCGGGGAGCTGTTTTTT.

This clonotype was seen at least ten times. V usage is TRBV5-1 and J usage is TRBJ2-2; D remains unclear. The germline CDR1 and CDR2 sequences are SGHRS and YFSETQ. The length of the CDR3 is 13 residues. V lost 0 bases, J lost 4 bases, and 4 bases lay in between. This CDR3 is CASSLEITGELFF. The CDR3 DNA follows: TGCGCCAGCAGCTTGGAGATCACCGGGGAGCTGTTTTTT.

The rearrangement links TRBV5-1 to TRBJ2-3; 10 bases line up with TRBD2. The V and J ends lost 0 bases and 2 bases, in that order; junction bases with no gene match: 6. This CDR3 region has 17 residues. Per germline, CDR1 SGHRS and CDR2 YFSETQ. As DNA, the CDR3 is TGCGCCAGCAGCTTGGTCGAACTAGCGGGGTACACAGATACGCAGTATTTT. Translating gives CASSLVELAGYTDTQYF.

This chain links TRBV5-6 with TRBJ2-3, with unresolved D. The CDR3 runs 13 residues. In germline, CDR1 is SGHDT, CDR2 YYEEEE. V was shortened by 3 bases and J by 6 bases, with 11 bases between the two germline ends. DNA of the CDR3: TGTGCCAGCAGCTCTTTCGAGTTGGATACGCAGTATTTT. Amino acid sequence: CASSSFELDTQYF.

This clonotype was observed a handful of times. This chain connects TRBV7-2 to TRBJ2-5; D call uncertain. Germline lookup yields CDR1 SGHTA and CDR2 FQGNSA. V shed 4 bases and J shed 5 bases, with 23 bases lying between them. This CDR3 has 17 residues. The CDR3 DNA sequence: TGTGCCAGCAGCTCCCCCCCTTGGCGGCCCGACGGGGAGACCCAGTACTTC. Its protein product is CASSSPPWRPDGETQYF.

The rearrangement joins TRBV7-2 to TRBJ1-2; D is unresolved. V was pared by 5 bases and J by 8 bases, with 12 bases between. The CDR3 runs to 12 residues. Germline assignment: CDR1 SGHTA and CDR2 FQGNSA. The CDR3 loop reads CASSLFEGGYTF. Here the CDR3 DNA reads TGTGCCAGCAGCCTATTTGAGGGCGGCTACACCTTC.

This clonotype was picked up a small number of times. This rearrangement joins TRBV7-9 to TRBJ2-5; perhaps TRBD1 as D (6 bases). Trimming cost V 5 bases and J 4 bases, with 14 bases left between them. CDR3 size: 14 residues. Germline assignment: CDR1 SEHNR and CDR2 FQNEAQ (reference sequence). CDR3 nucleotides: TGTGCCAGCAGCCTGCAACAGGGTGGAGAGACCCAGTACTTC. This gives the protein CASSLQQGGETQYF.

The rearrangement joins TRBV27 to TRBJ2-1, with 14 bases identical to TRBD2. The CDR3 totals 15 residues. The J segment lost 2 bases and the V segment lost 6 bases, leaving 0 bases of the junction unmatched. Germline V gives CDR1 MNHEY, CDR2 SMNVEV (reference sequence). The CDR3 DNA reads TGTGCCAGCAGGGGACTAGCGGGGGCCTACAATGAGCAGTTCTTC. This sequence encodes CASRGLAGAYNEQFF.

The chain links TRBV18 to TRBJ2-3; no clear D. The CDR3 length is 13 residues. Trimming took off 5 bases at V and 2 bases at J, with 8 bases between the two ends. The germline gives CDR1 KGHSH, CDR2 LQKENI. The CDR3 nucleotides are TGTGCCAGCTCAGTACACTCCACAGATACGCAGTATTTT. Translated, it gives CASSVHSTDTQYF.

The chain uses TRBV6-5 and TRBJ1-5; D is undetermined. The CDR3 covers 13 residues. Germline-derived CDR1 and CDR2 are MNHEY and SVGAGI. V was shortened by 4 bases and J by 6 bases, with 10 bases between the two germline ends. The CDR3: CASSSRGRQPQHF. CDR3 sequence (DNA): TGTGCCAGCAGTTCGAGAGGGCGTCAGCCCCAGCATTTT.

This clonotype was seen a handful of times. The rearrangement uses TRBV20-1 and TRBJ2-2, with 9 bases lining up with TRBD2. Per germline, CDR1 DFQATT and CDR2 SNEGSKA (reference sequence). V was pared by 0 bases and J by 3 bases, with 5 bases of the junction left unmatched. CDR3 length: 16 residues. CDR3 sequence (DNA): TGCAGTGCTAGAGATGCGGGGGGGCGGTACACCGGGGAGCTGTTTTTT. Translating it yields CSARDAGGRYTGELFF.

The CDR3 spells CASSVEGHSGNTIYF. CDR3 coding DNA: TGTGCCAGCAGCGTAGAGGGTCACTCTGGAAACACCATATATTTT. The V gene is TRBV9, the J gene TRBJ1-3; no clear D. Germline V gives CDR1 SGDLS, CDR2 YYNGEE. The CDR3 extends over 15 amino acids. Trimming left V 0 bases short and J 0 bases short, with 7 bases between.

This clonotype was observed many times. This chain joins TRBV7-8 and TRBJ2-1; D may be TRBD2 (6 bases). The CDR3 is made up of 13 amino acids. Germline V gives CDR1 SGHVS, CDR2 FQNEAQ. V was clipped by 7 bases and J by 7 bases, with 14 bases between them. In DNA, the CDR3 is TGTGCCAGCATCCCGGGAGCTCTAAATGAGCAGTTCTTC. As protein: CASIPGALNEQFF.

V usage is TRBV9 and J usage is TRBJ2-7, with D hard to call. Germline CDR1 and CDR2: SGDLS and YYNGEE. The CDR3 sequence is 16 residues long. Trimming shortened V by 0 bases and J by 5 bases, and 18 bases separated the two germline ends. DNA for the CDR3: TGTGCCAGCAGCGTAGCTCTTGGAACCCAGACGGACGAGCAGTACTTC. It encodes CASSVALGTQTDEQYF.

The gene calls are TRBV11-2 and TRBJ2-1; possible D gene TRBD2, 7 bases. The V and J ends lost 5 bases and 3 bases respectively, with 17 bases between them. In germline, CDR1 is SGHAT, CDR2 FQNNGV. The CDR3 is 16 residues long. CDR3: CASSKGGPGGYNEQFF. The DNA for the CDR3 is TGTGCCAGCAGCAAGGGGGGGCCAGGCGGCTACAATGAGCAGTTCTTC.